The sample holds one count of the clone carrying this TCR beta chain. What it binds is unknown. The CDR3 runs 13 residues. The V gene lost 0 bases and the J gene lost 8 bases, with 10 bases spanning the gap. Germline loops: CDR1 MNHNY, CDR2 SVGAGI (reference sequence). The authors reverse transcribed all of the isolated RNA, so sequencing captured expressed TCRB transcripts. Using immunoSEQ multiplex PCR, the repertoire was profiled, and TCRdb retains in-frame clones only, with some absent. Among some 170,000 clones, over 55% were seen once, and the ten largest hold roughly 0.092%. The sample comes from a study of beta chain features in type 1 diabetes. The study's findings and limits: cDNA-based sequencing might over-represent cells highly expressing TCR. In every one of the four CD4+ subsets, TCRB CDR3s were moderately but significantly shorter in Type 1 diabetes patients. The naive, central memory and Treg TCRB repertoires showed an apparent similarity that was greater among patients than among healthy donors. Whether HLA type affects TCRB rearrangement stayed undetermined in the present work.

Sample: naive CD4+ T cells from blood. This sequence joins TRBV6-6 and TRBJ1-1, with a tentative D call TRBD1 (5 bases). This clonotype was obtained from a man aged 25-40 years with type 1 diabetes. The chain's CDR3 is CASSYSGPLEAFF. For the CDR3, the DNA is TGTGCCAGCAGTTACTCGGGACCGCTCGAAGCTTTCTTT.